Each of the 21 T cell receptor beta chains below was sequenced from the same sample in a study of blood T cell repertoires in COVID-19. Sequencing used immunoSEQ multiplex PCR; TCRdb keeps in-frame clones, though not all of them. The sample lists some 260,000 clones; around 84% were seen once. Sequencing was performed on PBMCs or T cells enriched from blood (not recorded which). These receptors were obtained from a man aged 25 to 40 with acute COVID-19.

The V and J genes are TRBV28 and TRBJ2-7, with 9 positions matching TRBD1. V lost 4 bases, J lost 7 bases, and 2 bases stayed unmatched. The germline V gene encodes CDR1 MDHEN and CDR2 SYDVKM. The CDR3 runs 12 residues. The CDR3 nucleotides read TGTGCCAGCAGTTCCGGGACAGGGGAGCAGTACGTC. Protein product: CASSSGTGEQYV.

This rearrangement joins TRBV25-1 to TRBJ1-2; 9 positions agree with TRBD1. The germline gives CDR1 MGHDK, CDR2 SYGVNS. The V and J ends lost 7 bases and 8 bases, in that order; junction bases with no gene match: 5. This CDR3 contains 12 residues. The chain's CDR3 is CASTRQGEGYTF. In DNA, the CDR3 is TGTGCCAGCACCCGACAGGGGGAAGGCTACACCTTC.

For the CDR3, the DNA is TGTGCCAGCAGCGGAGGAGGCAATGAGCAGTTCTTC. Amino acids: CASSGGGNEQFF. The chain combines TRBV7-9 with TRBJ2-1, with D tentatively TRBD2 (5 bases). V lost 5 bases to trimming and J lost 6 bases, with 8 bases between them. CDR1 is SEHNR and CDR2 is FQNEAQ in the germline V gene (reference sequence). The CDR3 sequence is 12 residues long.

V and J are TRBV19 and TRBJ2-2; weak D call: TRBD1 (5 bases). CDR3 length: 17 residues. The V end was cut by 7 bases, the J end by 1 base, with 19 bases between. In germline, CDR1 is LNHDA, CDR2 SQIVND (reference sequence). The CDR3 DNA is TGTGCCAGTAACACCCCAAGGGGCCGGAGGAACACCGGGGAGCTGTTTTTT. Translating it yields CASNTPRGRRNTGELFF.

This chain uses TRBV11-3 with TRBJ2-4; 8 bases line up with TRBD2. The CDR3 consists of 15 residues. After removal of 1 base from V and 9 bases from J, the junction contained 8 bases not matched to a gene. CDR1 and CDR2 (germline): SGHNT, YENEEA. The CDR3 reads CASSLGERERGIQYF. CDR3 nucleotide sequence: TGTGCCAGCAGCTTAGGCGAGCGGGAGAGGGGCATTCAGTACTTC.

The chain carries TRBV5-6 and TRBJ1-5; a possible D gene is TRBD1 (6 bases). The CDR3 consists of 15 residues. The V end was cut by 4 bases, the J end by 7 bases, with 18 bases between. Looked up from germline, CDR1 is SGHDT and CDR2 is YYEEEE. The CDR3 DNA is TGTGCCAGCAGCCTACAAACAGGGCCCGGGCAGCCCCAGCATTTT. As protein: CASSLQTGPGQPQHF.

This chain uses TRBV7-6 with TRBJ2-1, with 15 bases matching TRBD2. J was trimmed by 9 bases and V by 5 bases; bases with no gene match: 8. CDR1 is SGHVS, CDR2 FNYEAQ, per germline. The CDR3 sequence is 16 residues long. In nucleotides, the CDR3 is TGTGCCAGCAGCCCCAAGGGACTAGCGGGAGGATTTGAGCAGTTCTTC. Translating it yields CASSPKGLAGGFEQFF.

V usage is TRBV3-1 (or the pseudogene TRBV3-2) and J usage is TRBJ2-5; 12 bases map to TRBD2. This CDR3 comprises 18 residues. V was pared by 1 base and J by 2 bases, with 8 bases of the junction left unmatched. Germline loops: CDR1 LGHDT, CDR2 YNNKEL (reference sequence). CDR3 protein: CASSQARGLAGTQETQYF. The CDR3 DNA reads as TGTGCCAGCAGCCAAGCCAGAGGACTAGCGGGGACTCAAGAGACCCAGTACTTC.

This clone was observed a few times. The J gene is TRBJ2-5, the V gene TRBV5-1; 7 bases map to TRBD2. The CDR3 is 16 amino acids. Germline V gene data show CDR1 as SGHRS and CDR2 as YFSETQ. Trimming at V came to 3 bases and at J to 3 bases, leaving 11 bases not matched to a gene. CDR3 amino acids: CASSWITAGVKETQYF. The DNA for the CDR3 is TGCGCCAGCAGCTGGATAACTGCGGGGGTAAAAGAGACCCAGTACTTC.

The V call is TRBV5-1, the J call TRBJ2-2, with TRBD2 identical over 16 bases. From germline, CDR1 is SGHRS and CDR2 YFSETQ. The CDR3 consists of 17 residues. Losses at the gene ends were 4 bases for V and 6 bases for J; bases not matched to a gene: 6. The CDR3 DNA follows: TGCGCCAGCAGCACTACGGGACTAGCGGGGGGGCCCGGGGAGCTGTTTTTT. As protein: CASSTTGLAGGPGELFF.

This chain uses TRBV5-6 with TRBJ2-3, with D possibly being TRBD1 (5 bases). The CDR3 is 13 amino acids. The germline CDR1 and CDR2 sequences are SGHDT and YYEEEE. Trimming cost V 0 bases and J 6 bases, with 8 bases left between them. The CDR3: CASSLGQMDTQYF. The DNA for the CDR3 is TGTGCCAGCAGCTTGGGACAGATGGATACGCAGTATTTT.

The genes are TRBV12-3 or TRBV12-4 and TRBJ1-1; perhaps TRBD1 as D (6 bases). The CDR3 covers 13 residues. V was shortened by 5 bases and J by 4 bases, with 11 bases between the two germline ends. This CDR3 reads CASSPQGPTEAFF. For the CDR3, the DNA is TGTGCCAGCAGTCCACAGGGCCCCACTGAAGCTTTCTTT.

Notes on this clone: The conserved phenylalanine or tryptophan normally closing the CDR3 is absent here, so this likely arose from a read error. Because the CDR3's place on the DNA is in doubt, the DNA is left out and the CDR3 is given as listed by TCRdb. V is TRBV23-1 and J is TRBJ2-3; TRBD2 is the table's D call, not checked against the DNA. TRBV23-1 is labeled an ORF, and its function is uncertain. The CDR3 contains 8 residues when both ends are counted. CDR3 sequence: CASALAGG.

The J gene is TRBJ2-3, the V gene TRBV21-1; the table's D call, TRBD1, has no DNA check behind it. TRBV21-1 is tagged as a pseudogene. The CDR3 covers 13 residues. The CDR3 DNA sequence: TGTGCCAGCACTGACAGACTTGAAGATACGCAGTATTTT. Its translation is CASTDRLEDTQYF.

This clone was recorded a few times. This rearrangement joins TRBV6-5 to TRBJ2-7; tentative D call: TRBD1 (5 bases). V gave up 0 bases and J gave up 6 bases, with 12 bases separating them. The CDR3 runs to 14 residues. Germline loops: CDR1 MNHEY, CDR2 SVGAGI. The CDR3, as DNA: TGTGCCAGCAGTTACTCTCCCCCAGGGCCCGAGCAGTACGTC. Translated: CASSYSPPGPEQYV.

The genes are TRBV20-1 and TRBJ1-4; 8 bases match TRBD1. The J segment lost 4 bases and the V segment lost 3 bases, leaving 4 bases of the junction unmatched. This CDR3 is 14 amino acids long. Germline V lookup: CDR1 DFQATT, CDR2 SNEGSKA (reference sequence). The CDR3 reads CSASQGAYNEKLFF. The CDR3 DNA is TGCAGTGCTAGTCAGGGGGCCTATAATGAAAAACTGTTTTTT.

The chain combines TRBV5-1 with TRBJ1-3, with a weak D call TRBD1 (6 bases). This CDR3 contains 16 residues. The V gene's germline CDR1 is SGHRS and CDR2 YFSETQ. With 1 base removed from V and 1 base from J, the gap between germline ends came to 12 bases. The CDR3 DNA sequence: TGCGCCAGCAGCTTGACACAGGGAAGTTCTGGAAACACCATATATTTT. Translated, it gives CASSLTQGSSGNTIYF.

V is TRBV5-5 and J is TRBJ2-2; D not resolved. The CDR3 runs 13 residues. Germline assignment: CDR1 SGHKS and CDR2 YYEKEE (reference sequence). V was trimmed by 0 bases and J by 6 bases, leaving 6 bases between them. The CDR3 sequence: CASSLVLPGELFF. CDR3 DNA sequence: TGTGCCAGCAGCTTGGTTCTCCCCGGGGAGCTGTTTTTT.

The chain couples TRBV5-6 to TRBJ1-1, with TRBD1 identical over 8 bases. Losses at the gene ends were 1 base for V and 4 bases for J; bases not matched to a gene: 6. The CDR3 is 15 amino acids. The germline V gene encodes CDR1 SGHDT and CDR2 YYEEEE. CDR3 protein: CASSLQGTGGTEAFF. Here the CDR3 DNA reads TGTGCCAGCAGCTTGCAGGGCACAGGGGGCACTGAAGCTTTCTTT.

This CDR3 is CASSSRTGMGVGELFF. The CDR3 nucleotides read TGTGCCAGTAGTTCAAGGACAGGGATGGGCGTCGGGGAGCTGTTTTTT. The genes are TRBV19 and TRBJ2-2; 8 nucleotides align to TRBD1. The germline V gene encodes CDR1 LNHDA and CDR2 SQIVND (reference sequence). V was clipped by 5 bases and J by 7 bases; unmatched bases: 12. CDR3 length equals 16 residues.

The chain is built from TRBV5-5 and TRBJ1-5, with D unclear. CDR3 length: 14 residues. Germline CDR1 is SGHKS and CDR2 is YYEKEE (reference sequence). V gave up 4 bases and J gave up 8 bases, with 16 bases separating them. This CDR3 is CASSREEVEKPQHF. The CDR3 bases are TGTGCCAGCAGCCGAGAGGAGGTTGAGAAGCCCCAGCATTTT.